This is a list of T cell receptor beta chains from one sample in a study of blood T cell repertoires in COVID-19. Method: immunoSEQ multiplex PCR; TCRdb's copy keeps in-frame clones and lacks some. The sample includes 300,000 or so clones, around 83% seen only once; the top ten take 1.2%. Sequencing used peripheral blood. These receptors were collected from a woman between 50 and 59 years old with acute or convalescent COVID-19. CDR3s include the opening cysteine and the closing phenylalanine or tryptophan. The order of the fields is V gene, D gene, J gene, clone size, CDR3 DNA, CDR3 protein. D genes are given only for firm matches. A clone size is listed for some rows: how often the clone was seen (once, few, many), or a class if it is expanded.

>TRBV6-5|-|TRBJ2-7|-
TGTGCCAGCAACCAGATCGGACTCTACGAGCAGTACTTC
CASNQIGLYEQYF
>TRBV5-4|-|TRBJ2-5|-
TGTGCCAGCAGCCCCCCAGGGATAGAGACCCAGTACTTC
CASSPPGIETQYF
>TRBV7-2|-|TRBJ2-7|-
TGTGCCAGCAGGGCTAGCACCGAGCAGTACTTC
CASRASTEQYF
>TRBV12-3/TRBV12-4|-|TRBJ2-2|-
TGTGCCAGCAGCCCGACAGCCACCGGGGAGCTGTTTTTT
CASSPTATGELFF
>TRBV7-9|TRBD2|TRBJ2-7|-
TGTGCCAGCAGCTCTACTAGCGGGGGCTACGAGCAGTACTTC
CASSSTSGGYEQYF
>TRBV28|-|TRBJ1-4|-
TGTGCCAGCAGTTTTATCGATCAACGAGACTCAACTAATGAAAAACTGTTTTTT
CASSFIDQRDSTNEKLFF
>TRBV7-9|-|TRBJ1-1|-
TGTGCCAGCAGCCTCGGACAGACCCGGGGAGCTTTCTTT
CASSLGQTRGAFF
>TRBV9|-|TRBJ1-3|once
TGTGCCAGCAGCGTAGATCCCGGTTCTGGAAACACCATATATTTT
CASSVDPGSGNTIYF
>TRBV5-1|-|TRBJ2-3|-
TGCGCCAGCAGCGCCACCGACTCTCAGAGCACAGATACGCAGTATTTT
CASSATDSQSTDTQYF
>TRBV5-5|-|TRBJ2-2|-
TGTGCCAGCAGCATGGGACTTTCGAACACCGGGGAGCTGTTTTTT
CASSMGLSNTGELFF
>TRBV30|-|TRBJ2-7|-
TGTGCCTGGAGTCAAGGGGACAGCCGGGGGGAGCAGTACTTC
CAWSQGDSRGEQYF
>TRBV5-8|TRBD1|TRBJ2-1|-
TGTGCCAGCAGCTTGAGAGGGGGCAACTACAATGAGCAGTTCTTC
CASSLRGGNYNEQFF
>TRBV5-1|-|TRBJ1-4|-
TGCGCCAGCAGCCCGATAGTGTCTACAACTAATGAAAAACTGTTTTTT
CASSPIVSTTNEKLFF
>TRBV30|-|TRBJ1-6|-
TGTGCCTGGAGTGTTTACGTTGAGGATTCACCCCTCCACTTT
CAWSVYVEDSPLHF
>TRBV6-5|-|TRBJ2-7|-
TGTGCCAGCAGCGCGCCGACCGGGACATTTTACGAGCAGTACTTC
CASSAPTGTFYEQYF
>TRBV7-9|-|TRBJ1-1|-
TGTGCCAGCAGCCCCCGGGGGAACATGAACACTGAAGCTTTCTTT
CASSPRGNMNTEAFF
>TRBV7-9|-|TRBJ1-5|-
TGTGCCAGCAGCTTAGAAAGCCATCAGCCCCAGCATTTT
CASSLESHQPQHF
>TRBV23-1|TRBD1|TRBJ1-1|-
TGCGCCAGCTTTGGGATTGGGGACAGGGCGGTATTGAACACTGAAGCTTTCTTT
CASFGIGDRAVLNTEAFF
>TRBV4-3|-|TRBJ1-2|-
TGCGCCAGCAGCCAAGGGCTGGAGAGAAACTATGGCTACACCTTC
CASSQGLERNYGYTF
>TRBV3-1/TRBV3-2|-|TRBJ1-2|-
TGTGCCAGCAGCGCGATACAGGGAATAAATGGCTACACCTTC
CASSAIQGINGYTF
>TRBV10-3|TRBD1|TRBJ1-1|-
TGTGCCATCAGTGAGTCACAGGGGAGTTACACTGAAGCTTTCTTT
CAISESQGSYTEAFF
>TRBV4-1|TRBD2|TRBJ2-3|-
TGCGCCAGCAGCCAAGCTCGGCTAGCGGGAGGGGCAGATACGCAGTATTTT
CASSQARLAGGADTQYF
>TRBV18|TRBD1|TRBJ1-5|-
TGTGCCAGCTCACCATTGGACAGGGGGCATCGTCAGCCCCAGCATTTT
CASSPLDRGHRQPQHF
>TRBV5-6|TRBD1|TRBJ1-5|-
TGTGCCAGCAGTTCGACAGGGGGCGAGGATCAGCCCCAGCATTTT
CASSSTGGEDQPQHF
>TRBV19|TRBD1|TRBJ2-7|-
TGTGCCAGTAGTCCGGGACAGGGTCTATACGAGCAGTACTTC
CASSPGQGLYEQYF
>TRBV13|TRBD1|TRBJ2-3|once
TGTGCCAGCGGGCCGGGACAGGGGACAGATACGCAGTATTTT
CASGPGQGTDTQYF
>TRBV19|TRBD1|TRBJ1-2|once
TGTGCCAGTAGTTCCGGGACAGGCGCCGCCTATGGCTACACCTTC
CASSSGTGAAYGYTF
>TRBV6-2/TRBV6-3|-|TRBJ2-7|-
TGTGCCAGCAGTTACTCGCAGGTCTCCTACGAGCAGTACTTC
CASSYSQVSYEQYF
>TRBV30|TRBD1|TRBJ1-1|-
TGTGCCTGGAGCCGGACAGGGACTGAAGCTTTCTTT
CAWSRTGTEAFF
>TRBV19|-|TRBJ1-1|-
TGTGCCAGTAGTATCAAGGAGGTGAGCACTGAAGCTTTCTTT
CASSIKEVSTEAFF
>TRBV27|-|TRBJ2-3|-
TGTGCCAGCAGTTCAGGGCAGGGCCTCACAAATACGCAGTATTTT
CASSSGQGLTNTQYF
>TRBV7-2|-|TRBJ2-1|-
TGTGCCAGCAGCATTCCTACCCTTAACAATGAGCAGTTCTTC
CASSIPTLNNEQFF
>TRBV9|TRBD1|TRBJ1-1|-
TGTGCCAGCAGCGTAGTAGGGGGCCTGTACACTGAAGCTTTCTTT
CASSVVGGLYTEAFF
>TRBV7-9|-|TRBJ2-5|few
TGTGCCAGCAGCCAGGGGTCGGGACACAAGTACCAAGAGACCCAGTACTTC
CASSQGSGHKYQETQYF
>TRBV18|TRBD1|TRBJ1-2|-
TGTGCCAGCTCCGAAAACAGGGGGGATCTTAACTATGGCTACACCTTC
CASSENRGDLNYGYTF
>TRBV14|-|TRBJ1-1|-
TGTGCCAGCAGCCAAGTAGGAGCCAAGCGTGAAGCTTTCTTT
CASSQVGAKREAFF
>TRBV3-1/TRBV3-2|-|TRBJ1-1|few
TGTGCCAGCAGCCCAGGATGGGGAGACACTGAAGCTTTCTTT
CASSPGWGDTEAFF
>TRBV5-4|-|TRBJ2-5|-
TGTGCCAGCAGCTTTGACGGCGGATCGCAAGAGACCCAGTACTTC
CASSFDGGSQETQYF
>TRBV7-8|TRBD2|TRBJ2-4|once
TGTGCCAGCAGCTCTGCCCGGACTAGCGGGGGGGCAAAGTACTTC
CASSSARTSGGAKYF
>TRBV19|TRBD2|TRBJ2-5|-
TGTGCCAGTAGTCGATTCGCTAGCGGGAGAGGGGGAGAGACCCAGTACTTC
CASSRFASGRGGETQYF
>TRBV4-3|TRBD2|TRBJ2-7|-
TGCGCCAGCAGCCAAGATCTCCTAGCGGGAGGGCGAGAGCAGTACTTC
CASSQDLLAGGREQYF
>TRBV7-2|-|TRBJ1-2|-
TGTGCCAGCAGCTTAGTAACGGGGGACTATGGCTACACCTTC
CASSLVTGDYGYTF
>TRBV10-1|TRBD2|TRBJ2-1|-
TGCGCCTCCTCTCGGGGGGACTCCTACAATGAGCAGTTCTTC
CASSRGDSYNEQFF
>TRBV6-5|-|TRBJ1-2|-
TGTGCCAGCAGGGCGCGGGCATTGTATGGCTACACCTTC
CASRARALYGYTF
>TRBV5-1|-|TRBJ1-1|-
TGCGCCACCTCGGACGGGGTAAATGAAGCTTTCTTT
CATSDGVNEAFF
>TRBV9|TRBD1|TRBJ1-2|-
TGTGCCAGCAGCGTAACGGACAGGAGGGACTATGGCTACACCTTC
CASSVTDRRDYGYTF
>TRBV7-2|-|TRBJ1-2|few
TGTGCCAGCAGCCCGTACGGGGCTAACTATGGCTACACCTTC
CASSPYGANYGYTF
>TRBV28|TRBD1|TRBJ1-2|-
TGTGCCAGCAGTTTAAGGGACAGGACGGGCTACACCTTC
CASSLRDRTGYTF
>TRBV7-2|TRBD2|TRBJ2-1|-
TGTGCCAGCAGCCTTGTAGCGGGGGGATCGGTCTACAATGAGCAGTTCTTC
CASSLVAGGSVYNEQFF
>TRBV4-1|-|TRBJ1-2|-
TGCGCCAGCAGCCAAGCCATCGTGGACAGTTCTATCTATGGCTACACCTTC
CASSQAIVDSSIYGYTF
>TRBV5-8|-|TRBJ1-4|-
TGTGCCAGCAGCTTGCTTGGCAGTAATGAAAAACTGTTTTTT
CASSLLGSNEKLFF
>TRBV5-1|-|TRBJ1-5|-
TGCGCCAGCAGCTCGGGACAAGACAATCAGCCCCAGCATTTT
CASSSGQDNQPQHF
>TRBV27|TRBD2|TRBJ2-5|-
TGTGCCAGCCAAAGCGGGAGGGCCACCGAGACCCAGTACTTC
CASQSGRATETQYF
>TRBV5-4|-|TRBJ1-4|-
TGTGCCAGCAGTCGCGATAATGAAAAACTGTTTTTT
CASSRDNEKLFF
>TRBV13|-|TRBJ1-1|few
TGTGCCAGCAGCCTATGGAGGGCAAACACTGAAGCTTTCTTT
CASSLWRANTEAFF
>TRBV28|-|TRBJ1-1|-
TGTGCCAGCAGTTTCCCACAGGGAGACACTGAAGCTTTCTTT
CASSFPQGDTEAFF
>TRBV6-4|-|TRBJ2-7|-
TGTGCCATTCTCCCGGGCCTAGCCACTACGAGCAGTTCCTTC
CAILPGLATTSSSF
>TRBV5-1|TRBD1|TRBJ1-5|-
TGCGCCAGCAGCTCAGGGACAGAAAATCAGCCCCAGCATTTT
CASSSGTENQPQHF
>TRBV27|TRBD2|TRBJ2-5|-
TGTGCCAGCAGGACCTTCGGGGGGCAAGAGACCCAGTACTTC
CASRTFGGQETQYF
>TRBV7-9|-|TRBJ2-7|-
TGTGCCAGCAGCCGGGATGGGTACGAGCAGTACTTC
CASSRDGYEQYF